This T cell receptor beta chain was recovered during a study of OX40 agonist ivuxolimab in advanced cancers. Study-level findings and limits: Researchers did not determine the expanded peripheral T cells' antigen specificity.

Measured with immunoSEQ multiplex PCR; TCRdb has only the in-frame clones, and not every one. The sample has roughly 30,000 clones, roughly 83% seen once; the top ten hold roughly a sixth. The ends lost 6 bases at V and 1 base at J; junction bases unmatched: 0. This CDR3 comprises 13 residues. In germline, CDR1 is LNHDA, CDR2 SQIVND (reference sequence). Autoimmune disease history or systemic immunosuppression barred patients. With respect to this clone: The antigen remains unidentified. This specimen includes other DNA sequences encoding the same CDR3.

The V and J genes are TRBV19 and TRBJ2-5; 9 positions agree with TRBD1. This TCR came from an adult with an advanced solid tumor such as melanoma, head and neck, liver or kidney cancer. The sequencing here drew on CD4+ or CD8+ T cells sorted from blood, taken in a trial of the OX40 agonist ivuxolimab. The chain's CDR3 is CASRDRGQETQYF. In nucleotides, the CDR3 is TGTGCCAGTAGGGACAGGGGCCAAGAGACCCAGTACTTC. Full variable domain (outside the CDR3, taken from reference TRBV19 and TRBJ2-5): DGGITQSPKYLFRKEGQNVTLSCEQNLNHDAMYWYRQDPGQGLRLIYYSQIVNDFQKGDIAEGYSVSREKKESFPLTVTSAQKNPTAFYLCASRDRGQETQYFGPGTRLLVL.